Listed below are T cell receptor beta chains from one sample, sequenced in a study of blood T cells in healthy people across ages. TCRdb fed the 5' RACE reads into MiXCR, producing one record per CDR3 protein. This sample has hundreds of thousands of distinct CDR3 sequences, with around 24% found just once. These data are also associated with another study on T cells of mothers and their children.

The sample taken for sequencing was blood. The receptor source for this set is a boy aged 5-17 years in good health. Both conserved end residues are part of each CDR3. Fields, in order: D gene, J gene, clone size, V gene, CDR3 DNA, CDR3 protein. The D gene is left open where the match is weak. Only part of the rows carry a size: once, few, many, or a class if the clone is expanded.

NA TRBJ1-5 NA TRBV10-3 TGTGCCATCAGTGAGCGGCAGGACTCTCAGCCCCAGCATTTT CAISERQDSQPQHF
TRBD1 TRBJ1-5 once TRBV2 TGTGCCAGCAGTGGAGGGGGCAAAGGCAATCAGCCCCAGCATTTT CASSGGGKGNQPQHF
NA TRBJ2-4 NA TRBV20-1 TGCAGTGCTAGCATACCGGGACACCTTGGGGCGTTGGCCAAAAACATTCAGTACTTC CSASIPGHLGALAKNIQYF
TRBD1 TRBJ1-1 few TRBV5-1 TGCGCCAGCAAGACAGGGGGAGGGACTGAAGCTTTCTTT CASKTGGGTEAFF
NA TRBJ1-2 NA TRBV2 TGTGCCGGCAGAACCCCAGGGCAGGTTGGCTACACCTTC CAGRTPGQVGYTF
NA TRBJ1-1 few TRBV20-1 TGCAGTGCTCAACAGGGTGGGAACACTGAAGCTTTCTTT CSAQQGGNTEAFF
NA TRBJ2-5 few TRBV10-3 TGTGCCATCAGTGCCAGACAGAAAGAGACCCAGTACTTC CAISARQKETQYF
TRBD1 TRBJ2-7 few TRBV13 TGTGCCAGCAGCTCGCTGACAGGGGGGGCTAGCTCCTACGAGCAGTACTTC CASSSLTGGASSYEQYF
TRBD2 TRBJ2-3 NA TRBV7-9 TGTGCCAGCAGCCTGGGCTTTACTAGCGGTCAGGGAGATACGCAGTATTTT CASSLGFTSGQGDTQYF
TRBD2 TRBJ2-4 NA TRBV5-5 TGTGCCAGCAGCTTGGACATAGGTCTAGCGGGATACATTCAGTACTTC CASSLDIGLAGYIQYF
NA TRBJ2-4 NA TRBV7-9 TGTGCCAGCAGCTTGGATTCCGCAGCCAAAAACATTCAGTACTTC CASSLDSAAKNIQYF
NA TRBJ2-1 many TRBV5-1 TGCGCCAGCATTGACAGTCCAAGCTCCTACAATGAGCAGTTCTTC CASIDSPSSYNEQFF
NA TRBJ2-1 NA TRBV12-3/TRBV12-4 TGTGCCAGCAGTCCAGCAGGAGAAGCCTCCTACAATGAGCAGTTCTTC CASSPAGEASYNEQFF
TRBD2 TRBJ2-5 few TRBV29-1 TGCAGCGTTGCGGGACTAGCGGATCAAGAGACCCAGTACTTC CSVAGLADQETQYF
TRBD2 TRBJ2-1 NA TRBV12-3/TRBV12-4 TGTGCCAGCACCCTGGGGGGGGTCAATGAGCAGTTCTTC CASTLGGVNEQFF
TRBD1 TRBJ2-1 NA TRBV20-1 TGCAGTGCAGGGGGACCGGGACAGGGCTTCTACAATGAGCAGTTCTTC CSAGGPGQGFYNEQFF
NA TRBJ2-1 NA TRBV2 TGTGCCAGCAGCTTGCGGAGGAGGGAAGTCGCCTACAATGAGCAGTTCTTC CASSLRRREVAYNEQFF
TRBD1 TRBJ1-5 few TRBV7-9 TGTGCCAGCGGGCGGACAGGGATAAATCAGCCCCAGCATTTT CASGRTGINQPQHF
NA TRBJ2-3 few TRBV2 TGTGCCAGCAGTGAAGACTCCTTAACGGCAGATACGCAGTATTTT CASSEDSLTADTQYF
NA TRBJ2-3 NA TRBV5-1 TGCGCCAGCAGCTTTAACGAGCGGAACACAGATACGCAGTATTTT CASSFNERNTDTQYF
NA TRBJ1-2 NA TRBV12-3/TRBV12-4 TGTGCCAGCAGTTTAGGACAGACATTTAACTATGGCTACACCTTC CASSLGQTFNYGYTF
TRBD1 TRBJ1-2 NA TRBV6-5 TGTGCCAGCAGCCCAGGGGGCAGGTCCCGGGGCTACACCTTC CASSPGGRSRGYTF
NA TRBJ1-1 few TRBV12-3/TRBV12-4 TGTGCCAGCAGTTTGGGGCAGGCCACCGGAGTATTTACTGAAGCTTTCTTT CASSLGQATGVFTEAFF
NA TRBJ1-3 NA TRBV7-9 TGTGCCAGCAGCCCCGCCGGCGCCTCTGGAAACACCATATATTTT CASSPAGASGNTIYF
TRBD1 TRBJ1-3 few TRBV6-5 TGTGCCAGCAGTTACAGGCCAGGGGGCATCACTGGAAACACCATATATTTT CASSYRPGGITGNTIYF
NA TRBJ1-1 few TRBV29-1 TGCAGCGCTACCCGTAATAGGGGGAACACCGAAGCTTTCTTT CSATRNRGNTEAFF
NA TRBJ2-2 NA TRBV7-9 TGTGCCAGCAGCTTTCGCAGGGGTGTGAGCACCGGGGAGCTGTTTTTT CASSFRRGVSTGELFF
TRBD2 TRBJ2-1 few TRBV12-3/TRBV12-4 TGTGCCAGCAGTTCCTCCCGCGGGGGGGCCCTTTACAATGAGCAGTTCTTC CASSSSRGGALYNEQFF
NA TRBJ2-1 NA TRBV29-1 TGCAGCGTTGATCCGATCGTGCAGGGGAAACACAATGGGCAGTTCTTC CSVDPIVQGKHNGQFF
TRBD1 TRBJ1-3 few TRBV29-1 TGCAGCGTCGAACAGGGGGTCTCTGGAAACACCATATATTTT CSVEQGVSGNTIYF
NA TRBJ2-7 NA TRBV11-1 TGTACCAGCAGCTCAGGGCAAGGTCCCTGGGGGTACGAGCAGTACTTC CTSSSGQGPWGYEQYF
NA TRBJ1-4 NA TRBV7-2 TGTGCCAGCAGCTTAGGTCCAGGATATAATGAAAAACTGTTTTTT CASSLGPGYNEKLFF
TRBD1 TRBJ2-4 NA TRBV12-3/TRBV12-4 TGTGCCAGCAGTCAAAGACAGGGTCTAGCCAAAAACATTCAGTACTTC CASSQRQGLAKNIQYF
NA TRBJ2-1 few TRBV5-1 TGCGCCAGCAGCTTGACGGTAGCTTACAATGAGCAGTTCTTC CASSLTVAYNEQFF
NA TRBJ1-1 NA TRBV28 TGTGCCAGCTCGGGGGGGGGGCTGGGCACTGAAGCTTTCTTT CASSGGGLGTEAFF
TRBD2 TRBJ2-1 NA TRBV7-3 TGTGCCAGCAGCTTAGGACTAGCGTTTTCCAATGAGCAGTTCTTC CASSLGLAFSNEQFF
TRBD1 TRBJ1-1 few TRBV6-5 TGTGCCAGCAGTTACTCCCCTTGGGGCAGGGGGTACACTGAAGCTTTCTTT CASSYSPWGRGYTEAFF
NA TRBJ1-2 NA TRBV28 TGTGCCAGCAGGGATCGGGCAGGGGAGTATGGCTACACCTTC CASRDRAGEYGYTF
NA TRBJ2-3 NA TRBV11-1 TGTGCCAGCAGCTTAGGGGCGTCGCGGGAAACAGATACGCAGTATTTT CASSLGASRETDTQYF
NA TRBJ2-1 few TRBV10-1 TGCGCCAGCAGTGTACACATTCGCGAGGAGCAGTTCTTC CASSVHIREEQFF
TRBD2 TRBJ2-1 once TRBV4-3 TGCGCCAGCAGCCAGAGCAGACTAGCGGGGGGTAATGAGCAGTTCTTC CASSQSRLAGGNEQFF
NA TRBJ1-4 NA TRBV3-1 TGTGCCAGCAGCAGCGGTGGCAGGAGAAATGAAAAACTGTTTTTT CASSSGGRRNEKLFF
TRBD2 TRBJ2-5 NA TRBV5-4 TGTGCCAGCAGATTCGCCGGGACTACGCAAGAGACCCAGTACTTC CASRFAGTTQETQYF
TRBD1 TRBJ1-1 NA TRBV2 TGTGCCAGCAGTGAAGGGCCCGGGACAGGGGGTTTTTTCGAGGAAGCTTTCTTT CASSEGPGTGGFFEEAFF
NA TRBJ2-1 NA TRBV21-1 TGTGCCAGCAGCAACTCGGACGGAGGCTTTTACAATGAGCAGTTCTTC CASSNSDGGFYNEQFF
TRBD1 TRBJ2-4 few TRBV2 TGTGCCAGCAGTAAACGACAGGGGGAGGGAATTCAGTACTTC CASSKRQGEGIQYF
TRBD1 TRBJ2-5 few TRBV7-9 TGTGCCAGCAGCTTAGCCGGGACAGATTACCAAGAGACCCAGTACTTC CASSLAGTDYQETQYF
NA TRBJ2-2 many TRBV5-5 TGTGCCAGCAGCCAGTCCGGTGGGGCTGTGAACACCGGGGAGCTGTTTTTT CASSQSGGAVNTGELFF
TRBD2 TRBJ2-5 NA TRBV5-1 TGCGCCAGCAGTCCGGGACTAGCGGGGACGCGCGACGGAGAGACCCAGTACTTC CASSPGLAGTRDGETQYF
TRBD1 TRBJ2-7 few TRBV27 TGTGCCAGCAGTTTAGGGACAGGGAAGGGGTACGAGCAGTACTTC CASSLGTGKGYEQYF
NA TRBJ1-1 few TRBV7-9 TGTGCCAGCAGCTTAGCACAGGGATTTAGCACTGAAGCTTTCTTT CASSLAQGFSTEAFF
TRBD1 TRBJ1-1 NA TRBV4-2 TGTGCCAGCAGGCGCGGACAGGGGGCGACTGAAGCTTTCTTT CASRRGQGATEAFF
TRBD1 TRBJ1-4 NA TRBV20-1 TGCAGTGCGATGGGACAGGGAGCTGAAAAACTGTTTTTT CSAMGQGAEKLFF
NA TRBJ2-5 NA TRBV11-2 TGTGCCAGCAGCTTAGTAGGGCCCCAAGAGACCCAGTACTTC CASSLVGPQETQYF